A single T cell receptor beta chain is shown here with its context. This clonotype was counted many times. No antigen is known for it. Base qualities were left out, and no much larger clone turns up one base away. This sample stems from a study of blood T cells in healthy people across ages (dated by TCRdb to between 2015 and 2017). Regarding the study in general: In model experiments, template switching captured roughly one uniquely barcoded TCR beta cDNA molecule for every two T cells. The study measured age-related changes in TCR beta repertoire diversity using deep sequencing normalized with unique cDNA molecular identifiers. The donors were split into four age groups: young (average 16 years), middle-aged (39), aged (roughly 68) and long-lived (approximately 80). Using the same blood draw, the study looked at two additional independent replicas of 1 million unique cDNA reads for two donors, one aged 18 to 30 and the other aged 80 or older. On the study overall, not on this receptor specifically: Estimates of total diversity from one million sequenced T cells were regarded as lower bounds and underestimates. Conclusive comparison of naive and antigen-experienced compartments was prevented by the profiling of bulk unsorted PBMCs. The CMV infection status of donors was not known, potentially confounding age-related changes in expanded clonotypes. Observed TCR beta diversity per million T cells fell roughly linearly with age, and a significant reduction was already apparent by age around 39. Compared with the aged group, the long-lived group had more naive CD4+ T cells, fewer expanded clones and increased TCR diversity, a pattern suggesting age selection. Observed TCR beta diversity correlated strongly with the percentage of naive T cells measured by flow cytometry.

The library was produced with 5' RACE. TCRdb records Illumina HiSeq 2500 as the sequencer. A second roughly 6 to 12 cycle PCR used a sample-barcoded 5' primer and a J-beta primer mix. A template-switch 5' adaptor carrying 12 random nucleotides introduced a unique molecular identifier onto each TCR beta cDNA molecule. Each sample yielded at least 3 million CDR3-containing paired-end reads. The Mint cDNA synthesis kit, primed by a TRBC-specific oligonucleotide, was used to synthesize first-strand cDNA from all RNA. Following uracil-DNA glycosylase treatment, a first 18-cycle PCR with universal primers M1SS and BC2_uni_R was performed on all cDNA. The authors processed their data as follows. Normalization of each sample was performed by random selection of 1 million high-quality reads, each carrying a distinct molecular identifier. Reads sharing molecular identifiers were discarded rather than binned into consensus sequences. MiTCR, run with a Q25 quality threshold and the strictest error-elimination algorithm, handled CDR3 identification, clonotype clustering and error correction. Lower-bound total TCR beta diversity was estimated with a nonparametric unseen species model using Euler transformation. Using fastp at Q25 and MiXCR, TCRdb reprocessed the public reads and kept productive beta chains. For every CDR3 protein sequence, its rows merge into one entry that carries the most common genes and DNA. TCRdb, not the authors, supplied the V and J calls. In all, the sample holds more than 750,000 distinct CDR3 sequences, and almost 30% of those were seen once. Roughly 10% of the sample rests with the top ten.

Donors were under 40 systemically healthy Caucasian individuals from Russia aged roughly 6 to 90 years. About 9.1 milliliters of peripheral blood were collected from each donor into EDTA-treated Vacutainer tubes. Ficoll-Paque density-gradient centrifugation was used to isolate PBMCs, with at least 6.5 million per sample. Total RNA was extracted from PBMCs with Trizol reagent, with at least 6 micrograms obtained per sample. For every donor, an aliquot of PBMCs went through flow cytometry to measure the percentages of naive CD45RAhigh/CD27high T cells. CDR1 and CDR2 are read off the germline V gene (reference sequence) as SEHNR and FQNEAQ. The V and J ends are trimmed by 5 bases and 4 bases, leaving 14 bases between them. CDR3 length: 15 amino acids, cysteine to phenylalanine. The DNA shown is the 45-base CDR3, in frame from base 1. The same sample was also used in a study of T cells of mothers and their children. Per that second paper: Nine systemically healthy Caucasian individuals served as donors, namely three mothers together with their six children. cDNA synthesis consumed the entire amount of extracted RNA, loaded at 1.5 ug RNA in each 15 ul reaction. Sample barcodes and 2-4 random nucleotides were added via the M1S primer in the second PCR. Over 8 million TCR beta CDR3 reads were obtained for each mother, and around 3 million reads were obtained for each child. TCR recombination output is similarly shaped by thymic selection in related and unrelated pairs, with a minor effect exerted by inherited differences. Related mother-child pairs always showed normalized repertoire overlap that was slightly higher than in unrelated mother-child pairs, though the difference was never significant. No persistent microchimeric T cell clones were detected, at a sensitivity of approximately 100 clones per million clonotypes. In the study, deep NGS was used to compare the TCR beta repertoires of mothers and children, and features distinguishing related mother-child pairs from unrelated individuals were sought. Mothers averaged approximately 41 +/- 4 years of age and children averaged approximately 11 +/- 4 years. After adapters were ligated using NEBNext reagents, the libraries underwent 100+100 nt paired-end sequencing on an Illumina HiSeq 2000. Mother and child libraries were prepared a month apart and sequenced in separate runs to prevent cross-contamination. Each donor had between 500,000 and 2,000,000 distinct TCR beta clonotypes identified. Naive TCR beta clonotypes were estimated from low-frequency clonotypes matched to each donor's FACS-determined naive share, without sorting.

The chain is made from TRBV7-9 and TRBJ1-4; possibly the D gene is TRBD1, per 5 matching bases. This receptor was taken from a woman in her thirties or forties in good health. The sample comprised blood. The sequenced DNA: TGTGCCAGCAGCCACCGGGACCGAGTTAATGAAAAACTGTTTTTT. This gives the protein CASSHRDRVNEKLFF.